These 30 T cell receptor beta chains originate from one sample sequenced in a study of blood T cell repertoires in COVID-19 (dated by TCRdb to the early 2020s). Preparation of the library involved the immunoSEQ multiplex PCR assay. Held by TCRdb, this immuneACCESS table contains in-frame sequences only and omits some clones. Under half of the omission traces to an unresolved V gene where checked; the cause of the rest is unknown. This sample holds around 330,000 clones; approximately 90% were observed only once. The ten largest clones take up roughly a tenth of the sample. Sequenced input: PBMCs or T cells enriched from blood (not recorded which). Receptors were obtained from a woman between 35 and 50 years old who had recovered from COVID-19.

J is TRBJ1-3 and V is TRBV11-2; the D is unclear. The CDR3 sequence is 15 residues long. The germline CDR1 and CDR2 sequences are SGHAT and FQNNGV. V lost 4 bases and J lost 0, with 10 bases in between. The CDR3 protein is CASSSRINSGNTIYF. Here the CDR3 DNA reads TGTGCCAGCAGCTCCAGGATTAACTCTGGAAACACCATATATTTT. The full variable domain, in which reference TRBV11-2 and TRBJ1-3 provide the parts outside the CDR3, is EAGVAQSPRYKIIEKRQSVAFWCNPISGHATLYWYQQILGQGPKLLIQFQNNGVVDDSQLPKDRFSAERLKGVDSTLKIQPAKLEDSAVYLCASSSRINSGNTIYFGEGSWLTVV.

The rearrangement links TRBV19 to TRBJ2-2; D is perhaps TRBD2 (7 bases). Germline lookup yields CDR1 LNHDA and CDR2 SQIVND (reference sequence). Trimming stripped 11 bases from V and 6 bases from J, with 22 bases between. There are 15 residues in the CDR3. CDR3 sequence (DNA): TGTGCCTCCTTGCAAGGGGGGGGGTTCCCCGGGGAGCTGTTTTTT. This codes for CASLQGGGFPGELFF.

V and J are TRBV24-1 and TRBJ1-3, with 7 nucleotides matching TRBD1. From germline, CDR1 is KGHDR and CDR2 SFDVKD. The CDR3 totals 17 residues. V was pared by 1 base and J by 1 base, with 6 bases of the junction left unmatched. CDR3 amino acids: CATSDLRLTGSGNTIYF. CDR3 DNA: TGTGCCACCAGTGATTTAAGGCTGACAGGGTCTGGAAACACCATATATTTT.

This chain connects TRBV18 to TRBJ1-2; a possible D gene is TRBD1 (5 bases). The CDR3 has 15 amino acids. Germline V gives CDR1 KGHSH, CDR2 LQKENI. V gave up 1 base and J gave up 4 bases, with 13 bases separating them. The CDR3 sequence is CASSPLQGAAYGYTF. In DNA, the CDR3 is TGTGCCAGCTCACCACTACAAGGGGCAGCCTATGGCTACACCTTC.

The V gene is TRBV18, the J gene TRBJ2-2; a possible D gene is TRBD1 (6 bases). CDR1 is KGHSH and CDR2 is LQKENI in the germline V gene. The length of the CDR3 is 18 residues. Trimming removed 3 bases at V and 0 bases at J, with 17 bases between. The CDR3 spells CASSPRDTIAANTGELFF. CDR3 sequence (DNA): TGTGCCAGCTCACCCCGGGACACTATTGCCGCGAACACCGGGGAGCTGTTTTTT.

The table lists this clone with a few counts. The chain employs TRBV5-6 and TRBJ2-7; 9 nucleotides match TRBD1. The CDR3 is made up of 16 amino acids. V lost 4 bases and J lost 2; bases outside the gene matches: 10. The germline gives CDR1 SGHDT, CDR2 YYEEEE. The CDR3 nucleotides are TGTGCCAGCAGCCCGGCAGACAGGGGGATGGCCTACGAGCAGTACTTC. This gives the protein CASSPADRGMAYEQYF. The whole variable domain, remainder taken from reference TRBV5-6 and TRBJ2-7, is DAGVTQSPTHLIKTRGQQVTLRCSPKSGHDTVSWYQQALGQGPQFIFQYYEEEERQRGNFPDRFSGHQFPNYSSELNVNALLLGDSALYLCASSPADRGMAYEQYFGPGTRLTVT.

This chain joins TRBV3-1 (or the pseudogene TRBV3-2) and TRBJ2-7, with 9 nucleotides matching TRBD2. The germline gives CDR1 LGHDT, CDR2 YNNKEL (reference sequence). Unmatched junction bases numbered 9, after V lost 6 bases and J lost 0 bases. The CDR3 runs 16 residues. CDR3 sequence (DNA): TGTGCCAGCAGGTCGACGGATAGCGGGAGCTCCTACGAGCAGTACTTC. The encoded protein is CASRSTDSGSSYEQYF.

The chain joins TRBV7-2 to TRBJ1-6, with 8 bases identical to TRBD1. CDR3 size: 14 residues. CDR1 and CDR2 from the germline V gene are SGHTA and FQGNSA. The V segment lost 6 bases and the J segment 10 bases; nucleotides outside the gene matches: 8. Here the CDR3 reads CASRLGQGNSPLHF. The CDR3 DNA is TGTGCCAGCAGACTCGGACAGGGAAACTCACCCCTCCACTTT.

V usage is TRBV4-2 and J usage is TRBJ2-7; 7 positions agree with TRBD2. The V and J ends lost 0 bases and 2 bases, in that order; junction bases with no gene match: 7. The CDR3 runs to 16 residues. The V gene's germline CDR1 is LGHNA and CDR2 YNFKEQ. CDR3 nucleotides: TGTGCCAGCAGCCAAGATGCTAGCGGATTTACCTACGAGCAGTACTTC. It translates to CASSQDASGFTYEQYF.

This clone was seen once. J is TRBJ2-7 and V is TRBV11-3, with 9 bases fitting TRBD2. V trimming: 4 bases; J trimming: 6 bases; junction bases outside the gene matches: 10. Germline V gene lookup returns CDR1 SGHNT and CDR2 YENEEA. The CDR3 is made up of 15 amino acids. The CDR3 DNA follows: TGTGCCAGCAGCTGGTCGACTAGCGGAGTCTTCGAGCAGTACTTC. The encoded protein is CASSWSTSGVFEQYF.

V and J are TRBV6-2 or TRBV6-3 and TRBJ1-5; D is possibly TRBD1 (6 bases). CDR3 length equals 15 residues. Trimming removed 0 bases from V and 9 bases from J, with 15 bases in between. Germline lookup yields CDR1 MNHEY and CDR2 SVGEGT. CDR3 sequence reads: CASSYSPAGERPQHF. The DNA of the CDR3 is TGTGCCAGCAGTTACTCACCGGCAGGGGAACGGCCCCAGCATTTT.

This chain links TRBV4-3 with TRBJ2-2, with a possible D match to TRBD2 (6 bases). This CDR3 spans 17 amino acids. Germline V gene lookup returns CDR1 LGHNA and CDR2 YSLEER. V gave up 0 bases and J gave up 2 bases, with 13 bases separating them. The DNA for the CDR3 is TGCGCCAGCAGCCAAGATCGGGGTAGCGGTAACACCGGGGAGCTGTTTTTT. It specifies CASSQDRGSGNTGELFF.

This chain joins TRBV3-1 (or the pseudogene TRBV3-2) and TRBJ1-4; D gene ambiguous. The CDR3 consists of 13 residues. From germline, CDR1 is LGHDT and CDR2 YNNKEL (reference sequence). Between the trimmed V and J ends, which lost 5 bases and 8 bases, there was a span of 12 bases. The CDR3 sequence is CASSNTKLEKLFF. CDR3 nucleotide sequence: TGTGCCAGCAGCAATACGAAGCTGGAAAAACTGTTTTTT.

The V gene is TRBV10-1, the J gene TRBJ2-5; 13 bases agree with TRBD2. This CDR3 has 15 amino acids. J was trimmed by 1 base and V by 6 bases; bases with no gene match: 2. Germline V gene lookup returns CDR1 WNHNN and CDR2 SYGVQD (reference sequence). The CDR3 sequence: CASSRTSGGQETQYF. The CDR3 nucleotides read TGCGCCAGCAGCCGGACTAGCGGGGGCCAAGAGACCCAGTACTTC.

The count of this clone is one. V usage is TRBV5-1 and J usage is TRBJ2-3, with a possible D match to TRBD1 (5 bases). The CDR3 runs to 14 residues. Trimming stripped 6 bases from V and 0 bases from J, with 11 bases between. Per germline, CDR1 SGHRS and CDR2 YFSETQ. CDR3 amino acids: CASTPTASTDTQYF. The CDR3 DNA follows: TGCGCCAGCACCCCGACAGCTAGCACAGATACGCAGTATTTT.

The chain has TRBV6-1 and TRBJ2-1; 9 bases are a match to TRBD1. The V and J ends lost 1 base and 4 bases, in that order; junction bases with no gene match: 2. The CDR3 totals 15 residues. Germline V gene lookup returns CDR1 MNHNS and CDR2 SASEGT. The CDR3 DNA reads TGTGCCAGCAGTGAAGGGACAGGGGCATACAATGAGCAGTTCTTC. This gives the protein CASSEGTGAYNEQFF.

The chain links TRBV19 to TRBJ2-7; 8 nucleotides align to TRBD1. The CDR3 is 18 residues long. CDR1 LNHDA and CDR2 SQIVND come from the germline V gene (reference sequence). Trimming removed 5 bases from V and 0 bases from J; junction bases left unmatched: 15. CDR3 sequence (DNA): TGTGCCAGTAGTCCAGGGACAGGTACCCCGGGCTTCTCCTACGAGCAGTACTTC. Translating it yields CASSPGTGTPGFSYEQYF.

The chain is built from TRBV4-1 and TRBJ1-1; TRBD1 matches at 10 bases. The CDR3 sequence is 15 residues long. Germline CDR1 reads MGHRA; CDR2 reads YSYEKL. J lost 7 bases, V lost 4 bases, and 9 bases had no gene match. The CDR3 protein is CASSLRQGATNEAFF. The CDR3 DNA follows: TGCGCCAGCAGCCTGAGACAGGGGGCGACCAATGAAGCTTTCTTT.

The V call is TRBV7-2, the J call TRBJ1-1; 7 bases match TRBD1. This CDR3 contains 18 residues. Per germline, CDR1 SGHTA and CDR2 FQGNSA. The ends lost 1 base at V and 0 bases at J; junction bases unmatched: 11. The CDR3 DNA reads as TGTGCCAGCAGCTTAGAGTCTCAGGGGGTAGGCTTGAACACTGAAGCTTTCTTT. Translation gives CASSLESQGVGLNTEAFF.

The chain couples TRBV7-9 to TRBJ1-3; D is perhaps TRBD1 (6 bases). The CDR3 has 16 amino acids. Trimming stripped 4 bases from V and 0 bases from J, with 13 bases between. The V gene's germline CDR1 is SEHNR and CDR2 FQNEAQ (reference sequence). CDR3 residues: CASSWAGAGSGNTIYF. CDR3 bases: TGTGCCAGCAGCTGGGCGGGGGCCGGCTCTGGAAACACCATATATTTT.

This chain links TRBV2 with TRBJ1-5; D is unresolved. Trimming removed 7 bases from V and 0 bases from J, with 10 bases in between. Germline-derived CDR1 and CDR2 are SNHLY and FYNNEI. The CDR3 spans 14 residues. The DNA of the CDR3 is TGTGCCAGCACGGAGGCCGGTAGCAATCAGCCCCAGCATTTT. This sequence encodes CASTEAGSNQPQHF.

The chain employs TRBV27 and TRBJ1-5; 8 nucleotides agree with TRBD1. In germline, CDR1 is MNHEY, CDR2 SMNVEV (reference sequence). This CDR3 is 15 amino acids long. V shed 2 bases, J shed 7 bases, and the junction held 7 bases outside the gene matches. The DNA for the CDR3 is TGTGCCAGCAGTTTACACAGGGGGTCTGGGCAGCCCCAGCATTTT. Residues: CASSLHRGSGQPQHF.

This clone was picked up a small number of times. The chain employs TRBV7-2 and TRBJ1-2, with unresolved D. The length of the CDR3 is 13 residues. Germline V gene sequence: CDR1 SGHTA, CDR2 FQGNSA. The V end lost 5 bases, the J end lost 4 bases, and 11 bases lay between the germline ends. CDR3 sequence reads: CASSTTGGYGYTF. The CDR3 DNA sequence: TGTGCCAGCAGCACTACGGGAGGCTATGGCTACACCTTC.

The genes are TRBV6-5 and TRBJ1-2; a weak D match, TRBD1 (6 bases). Trimming took 2 bases from V and 4 from J, leaving 11 bases between them. Germline V gives CDR1 MNHEY, CDR2 SVGAGI. This CDR3 is built from 14 residues. The CDR3 coding sequence is TGTGCCAGCAGTTACCGCGACAGGTCCTATGGCTACACCTTC. Its protein is CASSYRDRSYGYTF.

The rearrangement joins TRBV6-2 or TRBV6-3 to TRBJ2-7; D may be TRBD2 (6 bases). The CDR3 length is 16 residues. From germline, CDR1 is MNHEY and CDR2 SVGEGT. Trimming took 2 bases from V and 0 from J, leaving 14 bases between them. The CDR3 bases are TGTGCCAGCAGTTACCGAGGGGAGGCCAGCTCCTACGAGCAGTACTTC. This sequence encodes CASSYRGEASSYEQYF.

This chain uses TRBV28 with TRBJ2-1, with 11 positions matching TRBD2. Trimming removed 8 bases from V and 2 bases from J; junction bases left unmatched: 14. Germline assignment: CDR1 MDHEN and CDR2 SYDVKM. CDR3 size: 18 residues. CDR3 protein: CASRTSGRLRSAYNEQFF. CDR3 coding DNA: TGTGCCAGCCGGACTAGCGGGCGCCTACGTAGCGCCTACAATGAGCAGTTCTTC.

The chain couples TRBV24-1 to TRBJ2-7; TRBD2 matches 8 bases. The CDR3 runs to 14 residues. CDR1 and CDR2 from the germline V gene are KGHDR and SFDVKD. J was trimmed by 0 bases and V by 4 bases; bases with no gene match: 1. The CDR3 region has the DNA TGTGCCACCAGTGAAGCGGGGGCCTCCTACGAGCAGTACTTC. This encodes CATSEAGASYEQYF.

The gene calls are TRBV19 and TRBJ2-2; 7 bases are a match to TRBD1. This CDR3 region has 15 residues. The V gene's germline CDR1 is LNHDA and CDR2 SQIVND (reference sequence). V shed 3 bases and J 3 bases; nucleotides not matched to a gene: 4. CDR3 DNA: TGTGCCAGTAGTATCGGGCAGGGGGACACCGGGGAGCTGTTTTTT. It is translated as CASSIGQGDTGELFF.

The V and J genes are TRBV6-5 and TRBJ1-1; TRBD1 matches at 8 bases. Germline lookup yields CDR1 MNHEY and CDR2 SVGAGI. Germline trimming cut 3 bases from V and 4 bases from J; bases unmatched to any gene: 10. This CDR3 is built from 16 residues. CDR3 in amino acids: CASSYATGGRGTEAFF. For the CDR3, the DNA is TGTGCCAGCAGTTATGCCACAGGGGGAAGAGGCACTGAAGCTTTCTTT.

The V call is TRBV19, the J call TRBJ2-5, with 8 bases that match TRBD2. The J segment lost 2 bases and the V segment lost 3 bases, leaving 5 bases of the junction unmatched. This CDR3 contains 15 residues. Looked up from germline, CDR1 is LNHDA and CDR2 is SQIVND (reference sequence). CDR3 loop: CASSMLAGPQETQYF. CDR3 DNA: TGTGCCAGTAGTATGCTAGCGGGCCCACAAGAGACCCAGTACTTC.